This TCR beta chain came from a study of blood T cell repertoires in COVID-19. This CDR3 has 15 amino acids. Per the germline V gene, CDR1 is SGHRS and CDR2 is YFSETQ. J lost 4 bases, V lost 3 bases, and 9 bases had no gene match. The sample holds one count of this clone. TCRdb keeps only in-frame clones here, not all; method: immunoSEQ multiplex PCR. The sample holds 200,000 to 250,000 clones, about four fifths seen once. The source is a woman between 50 and 59 years old who had been exposed to COVID-19. Input material: PBMCs or T cells enriched from blood (not recorded which). The V call is TRBV5-1, the J call TRBJ1-2; 7 bases match TRBD1. The CDR3, as DNA: TGCGCCAGCAGCTCACCGGGACAGCCAGTCTATGGCTACACCTTC. It encodes CASSSPGQPVYGYTF. Full variable domain (remainder filled in from reference TRBV5-1 and TRBJ1-2): KAGVTQTPRYLIKTRGQQVTLSCSPISGHRSVSWYQQTPGQGLQFLFEYFSETQRNKGNFPGRFSGRQFSNSRSEMNVSTLELGDSALYLCASSSPGQPVYGYTFGSGTRLTVV.